This TCR beta chain was retrieved from a study of cytomegalovirus exposure and HLA in healthy donors. Broader study findings: Reports indicate that TCR beta sequences accurately predicted the HLA-A and HLA-B alleles of most subjects. In a later analysis, V- and J-gene trimming of beta chains associated with a DCLRE1C missense variant, replicated independently. The study listed under 200 cytomegalovirus-associated TCR beta chains.

On this clone: Its antigen is currently unknown.

The V end was cut by 3 bases, the J end by 6 bases, with 15 bases between. CDR1 is MNHEY and CDR2 is SVGAGI in the germline V gene. This CDR3 spans 15 amino acids. It was healthy bone marrow donors who served as donors. Vbeta (60) and Jbeta (13) primers were used in the PCR. The method was immunoSEQ multiplex PCR; TCRdb's version includes in-frame clones alone and lacks a portion of them. The table has fewer than 40,000 clones, about two thirds seen once. The clonotype originates from a man in his forties in good health and CMV-seropositive. V gene TRBV6-5 combines with J gene TRBJ1-5; TRBD1 might be the D (5 bases). What was sequenced was PBMCs. This chain's CDR3 is CASSYRQGGSQPQHF. The CDR3 bases are TGTGCCAGCAGTTATCGCCAGGGAGGAAGTCAGCCCCAGCATTTT.